The present T cell receptor (beta chain) was sequenced within a study of CXCR3-negative and CXCR3-positive naive CD8 T cells. Study-level results: Greater hydrophobicity was found in TRB CDR3s of CXCR3-positive naive cells than of CXCR3-negative naive cells. Naive subsets had comparable surface CD5; TCR strength was inferred from TRB CDR3 properties. Naive CXCR3-positive and CXCR3-negative cells shared similar TRBV-TRBJ usage, unlike memory cells. Both naive subsets showed comparably high diversity, and memory CD8+ cells showed much lower diversity.

Those CD8+ T cells considered naive were CD45RO-CCR7+CD27+CD95-. 5' RACE with UMI labels generated the TRB cDNA libraries. From its re-call of the 5' RACE reads, TCRdb lists each CDR3 protein once, without DNA. This sample's clone table lists some 120,000 distinct CDR3 sequences. The CDR3 contains 13 residues. Germline values: CDR1 SQVTM, CDR2 ANQGSEA. Of note for this clonotype: Its specificity is not known.

This chain connects TRBV29-1 to TRBJ2-7; lacking DNA, the TRBD1 call made by TCRdb goes unchecked. Sequences were obtained from naive CXCR3+ CD8+ T cells from blood. Subset here: CD45RO-CCR7+CD27+CD95- naive CD8+ T cells expressing CXCR3 (TNR3+). This receptor was identified in a human donor in good health. Some clones in this sample may be carry-over from other donors' samples. CDR3 protein: CSVEGGRAYEQYF.